This TCR beta chain was found in a study of T cells in Graves' hyperthyroidism and ophthalmopathy. Notes on the study in general: Ophthalmopathy onset followed model prediction by a median about 6.9 months.

Any patient presenting with uncontrolled infection, other autoimmune disease, pregnancy or lactation was left out. Clinical symptoms, serum thyroxine and TRAb, thyroid ultrasound and orbital computed tomography were used for the diagnoses. Note on this clonotype: The antigen is undetermined.

CDR1 MNHNY and CDR2 SVGAGI come from the germline V gene (reference sequence). The CDR3 runs to 15 residues. The V and J ends lost 0 bases and 4 bases, in that order; junction bases with no gene match: 5. RNA transcripts gave rise to amplified TCR beta CDR3 regions. When the TCR CDR3 underwent first-round RT-PCR, the HTBI primer set was used. In TCRdb, the multiplex PCR reads were re-called with MiXCR into one record per CDR3 protein. The sample lists around 440,000 distinct CDR3 sequences, 15% to 17% occurring once. The source material was blood. This chain links TRBV6-6 with TRBJ1-2; TRBD1 matches at 7 bases. The source of this sequence is a young woman with Graves' hyperthyroidism. The CDR3 bases are TGTGCCAGCAGTTACTCGGATTCAGGGGGCTATGGCTACACCTTC. This sequence encodes CASSYSDSGGYGYTF.